The entry that follows covers one T cell receptor (beta chain) sequence. Its antigen is currently not known. Given a much more abundant clone one base away, this may be a read error. This record comes from a study of tumor-infiltrating lymphocytes in glioblastoma multiforme (dated by TCRdb to between 2016 and 2019). At the level of the whole study: To find out whether intratumoral genomic heterogeneity fosters TIL diversity, the study jointly investigated somatic mutations, TIL diversity and immune response activity.

The AllPrep DNA/RNA mini kit was used to purify genomic DNA and total RNA at the same time from each of the ten tumor samples. Every RNA sample had an OD 260/280 ratio above 1.9 and an RNA integrity number above 6.5. What the study reported, not specific to this receptor: Clone frequencies may be distorted by RNA-based TCR sequencing because unequal numbers of TCR transcripts are carried by T cells. The authors noted that sorting T cells into functional subsets, which was not done in the study, would be a future improvement. Generalizability was limited because only one glioblastoma patient was included in the TCR and somatic mutation analysis.

TCRB libraries were constructed from RNA through three rounds of nested multiplex PCR following a modified ARM-PCR protocol with multiple V-beta primers and a C-beta primer. ProtoScript II Reverse Transcriptase and a C-beta primer were used to synthesize TCRB-specific cDNA from around 550 ng total RNA. The description of the TCRB libraries did not include any unique molecular identifiers. In the third PCR, barcodes and adapters were added over 25 cycles with Deep VentR (exo-) polymerase, and the 250-500 bp bands were then gel purified. An Illumina HiSeq 2500 generating 250 bp paired-end reads was used to sequence the TCRB libraries. The authors processed their data as follows. Trimmomatic was used to clean reads, FLASH to merge reads, MiGEC to assign V, D and J segments, and VDJtools to perform the analysis. Repertoire diversity was quantified with the Shannon-Wiener diversity index calculated using VDJtools. TCRdb reprocessing: public reads trimmed at Q25 with fastp, clones called with MiXCR, in-frame beta chains kept. CDR3 protein sequences are deduplicated, and each keeps its most common genes and DNA. Clone size and V and J calls follow TCRdb, not the original study. The sample table contains some 32,000 distinct CDR3 sequences; only one count was recorded for 61% of them. The ten biggest clones cover 33% of the sample.

The sequenced sample was brain tumor tissue. The TCR comes from a male donor with glioblastoma.

The CDR3 has the sequence CAAAATGAGERFF. Read as DNA, the sequence is TGTGCCGCGGCGGCAACAGGGGCGGGTGAGCGGTTCTTC. This receptor chain uses TRBV10-3 and TRBJ2-1, with 7 central nucleotides matching TRBD1. CDR1 is given as ENHRY and CDR2 as SYGVKD, both from the germline V gene. Inclusive of the bounding cysteine and phenylalanine, the CDR3 is 13 residues long. The sequence is cut down to CDR3 DNA, 39 bases in frame from base 1.